The 8 T cell receptor beta chains presented below share a single source sample, sequenced in a study of beta chain features in type 1 diabetes (dated by TCRdb to 2016 to 2019). What the authors observed across the whole study: In all four CD4+ subsets, TCRB CDR3 length was moderately but significantly shorter in type 1 diabetes patients.

Library prep was done by the immunoSEQ multiplex PCR assay. All of the isolated RNA was reverse transcribed with the High Capacity cDNA Reverse Transcription Kit, so expressed TCRB transcripts were sequenced. As stored in TCRdb, this immuneACCESS dataset retains in-frame rearrangements with V and J assigned. A fraction of the clones does not appear; measured against another copy, unresolved V genes explain less than half of the discrepancy, and the remainder lacks a known reason. Counted in this sample were 240,000 or so clones; 20% of them appeared once. 0.028% of the sample belongs to the ten largest clones. No antigens are known for them. Sequencing used naive CD4+ T cells from blood. This specimen's cell subset or site label, interpreted: true naive CD4+ T cells. The receptors were sampled from a woman in her 40s with type 1 diabetes.

The chain has TRBV5-1 and TRBJ2-7; TRBD2 aligns across 8 bases. The germline gives CDR1 SGHRS, CDR2 YFSETQ. The junction had 10 bases not matched to a gene; V was cut back by 0 bases and J by 5 bases. The CDR3 has 16 residues. The CDR3 protein is CASSLESGGASHEQYF. DNA of the CDR3: TGCGCCAGCAGCTTGGAATCCGGGGGGGCTTCCCACGAGCAGTACTTC.

V and J are TRBV13 and TRBJ1-1; weak D call: TRBD1 (6 bases). Germline lookup yields CDR1 PRHDT and CDR2 FYEKMQ (reference sequence). V lost 1 base and J lost 1, with 7 bases in between. The CDR3 extends over 14 amino acids. The CDR3 here is CASSLEQGNTEAFF. CDR3 DNA: TGTGCCAGCAGCTTAGAACAGGGGAACACTGAAGCTTTCTTT.

This clone has only a few counts. V gene TRBV29-1 combines with J gene TRBJ2-3; 9 nucleotides align to TRBD1. V was pared by 8 bases and J by 4 bases, with 7 bases of the junction left unmatched. CDR1 SQVTM and CDR2 ANQGSEA come from the germline V gene. The length of the CDR3 is 13 residues. The CDR3 here is CSLRDRVPDTQYF. CDR3 DNA: TGCAGCCTCAGGGACAGGGTGCCAGATACGCAGTATTTT.

J is TRBJ2-7 and V is TRBV5-1, with D possibly being TRBD2 (6 bases). Trimming stripped 3 bases from V and 0 bases from J, with 10 bases between. This CDR3 is 14 amino acids long. Germline CDR1 is SGHRS and CDR2 is YFSETQ. The CDR3 spells CASSYRTNSYEQYF. DNA for the CDR3: TGCGCCAGCAGCTACCGGACTAACTCCTACGAGCAGTACTTC.

V usage is TRBV7-9 and J usage is TRBJ1-2, with 10 bases fitting TRBD1. The CDR3 extends over 15 amino acids. Germline V lookup: CDR1 SEHNR, CDR2 FQNEAQ (reference sequence). V dropped 2 bases and J dropped 7; count of bases not matched to a gene: 7. CDR3 protein: CASSLSGQGVGGYTF. The CDR3 DNA follows: TGTGCCAGCAGCTTATCCGGACAGGGGGTCGGTGGCTACACCTTC. The full variable domain, in which reference TRBV7-9 and TRBJ1-2 provide the parts outside the CDR3, is DTGVSQNPRHKITKRGQNVTFRCDPISEHNRLYWYRQTLGQGPEFLTYFQNEAQLEKSRLLSDRFSAERPKGSFSTLEIQRTEQGDSAMYLCASSLSGQGVGGYTFGSGTRLTVV.

The V gene is TRBV7-9, the J gene TRBJ2-7; D remains ambiguous. CDR3 length equals 11 residues. The V end was cut by 4 bases, the J end by 3 bases, with 4 bases between. Germline CDR1 SEHNR, CDR2 FQNEAQ (reference sequence). The CDR3 spells CASSSNYEQYF. CDR3 coding DNA: TGTGCCAGCAGCTCAAACTACGAGCAGTACTTC.

This chain uses TRBV29-1 with TRBJ2-2; D not resolved. This CDR3 is built from 14 residues. The germline gives CDR1 SQVTM, CDR2 ANQGSEA. The ends were cut back, 7 bases at V and 1 base at J, with 13 bases in the middle. Here the CDR3 DNA reads TGCAGCGCTGTTGAGGAGCTGAACACCGGGGAGCTGTTTTTT. Its translation: CSAVEELNTGELFF.

This rearrangement joins TRBV7-9 to TRBJ2-5; the D gene is possibly TRBD2 (7 bases). There are 15 residues in the CDR3. The ends were cut back, 5 bases at V and 5 bases at J, with 18 bases in the middle. The germline CDR1 and CDR2 sequences are SEHNR and FQNEAQ (reference sequence). CDR3 in DNA: TGTGCCAGCAGCGGGACCGGGGGGCGCCCGGAGACCCAGTACTTC. Protein: CASSGTGGRPETQYF.